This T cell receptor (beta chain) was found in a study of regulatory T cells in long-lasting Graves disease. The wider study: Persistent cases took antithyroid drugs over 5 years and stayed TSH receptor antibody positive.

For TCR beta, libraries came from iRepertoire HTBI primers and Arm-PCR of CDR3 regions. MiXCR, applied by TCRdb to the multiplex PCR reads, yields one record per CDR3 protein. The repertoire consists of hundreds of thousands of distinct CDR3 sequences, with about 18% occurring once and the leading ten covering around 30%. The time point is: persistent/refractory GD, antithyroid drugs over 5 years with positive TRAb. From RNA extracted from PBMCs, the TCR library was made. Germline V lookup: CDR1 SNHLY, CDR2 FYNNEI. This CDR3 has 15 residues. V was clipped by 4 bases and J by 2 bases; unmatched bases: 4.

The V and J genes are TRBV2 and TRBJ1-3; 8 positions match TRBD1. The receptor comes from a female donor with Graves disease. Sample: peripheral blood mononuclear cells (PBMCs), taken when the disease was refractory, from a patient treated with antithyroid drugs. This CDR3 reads CASSVRTGTGNTIYF. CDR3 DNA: TGTGCCAGCAGTGTACGGACAGGGACTGGAAACACCATATATTTT. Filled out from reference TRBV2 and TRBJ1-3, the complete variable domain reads EPEVTQTPSHQVTQMGQEVILRCVPISNHLYFYWYRQILGQKVEFLVSFYNNEISEKSEIFDDQFSVERPDGSNFTLKIRSTKLEDSAMYFCASSVRTGTGNTIYFGEGSWLTVV.